The T cell receptor (beta chain) described here comes from a study of tumor-infiltrating lymphocytes in primary liver carcinoma (dated by TCRdb to 2017 to 2019). Describing the broader study: Surgical resection was performed in China between November 2015 and 2016 on four or five patients with histopathologically diagnosed primary liver carcinoma. Each sample produced roughly 3.5 to 7.13 million productive TCRbeta reads, and read depth showed no significant difference between tissue types. Across five regions of each liver tumor, along with adjacent normal tissue and blood, the study brought together TCRbeta repertoire sequencing, expression microarrays and whole-exome sequencing. Repertoires from technical replicates were highly reproducible, with mean shared-clone rates roughly 0.87 and correlation coefficients above 0.98. Of the five patients, three men and two women aged 30 to 69 years, four had hepatocellular carcinoma and one had combined HCC and intrahepatic cholangiocarcinoma. TCRbeta repertoire sequencing covered 35 specimens from 5 patients: roughly 25 tumor regions, 5 adjacent noncancerous liver tissues and 5 peripheral blood samples. The five patients had tumors of stage T1-T3 N0M0, with maximum diameters ranging from 4.2 to 10 cm. The investigation overall reported the following: Because sequencing covered only the TCR beta chain and unpaired alpha chains were not captured, true repertoire diversity is likely underestimated. Pairs of tumor regions showed greater repertoire overlap (mean around 35%) than tumor-adjacent pairs (approximately 17%) or tumor-blood pairs (roughly 15%), which is consistent with antigen-driven expansion. Since the samples were bulk and unsorted, there was no way to compare CD4+ and CD8+ T cell repertoires. Only 4 to 6 patients were included in the study, and the authors note that the findings should be validated in a larger study. The top 250 clones accounted for a significantly greater share of the repertoire in tumors than in blood (p = 0.039).

In the case of this clonotype: This receptor's antigen is unknown. An end of the junction differs from the germline gene, which may be a read error.

The germline V gene gives CDR1 as SGHNT and CDR2 as YENEEA. The CDR3 contains 13 residues, cysteine and phenylalanine counted. The retained sequence is limited to the CDR3, 39 bases, with the frame set at the first base. Using a constant-region primer and ProtoScript II reverse transcriptase, TCRbeta-specific cDNA was reverse-transcribed from roughly 500 ng total RNA. The TCRbeta libraries were prepared through three rounds of nested multiplex PCR following a slightly modified ARM-PCR procedure. The first two PCR rounds used multiplex TRBV1-TRBV30 forward primers with a Cbeta reverse primer, each for roughly 10 cycles. Sample barcodes and Illumina adapters were added in a final 25-cycle PCR using Deep VentR polymerase. Amplicons of 200-500 bp were gel-purified with a QIAquick gel extraction kit before sequencing. An Illumina HiSeq 2500 was used to sequence the TCRbeta amplicons, generating 250-bp paired-end reads. The published analysis was carried out like this. Trimmomatic v0.33 was used to quality-trim the reads, and FLASH v1.2.11 was used to merge paired reads so that full CDR3 sequences could be recovered. V, D and J germline segments were assigned to the rearranged TCRbeta sequences by MiGEC v1.2.1b. Clonotype statistics, along with Shannon-Wiener diversity indices, were calculated using VDJtools v1.0.0. To cut down on sampling bias, every analysis after diversity analysis relied on just the 250 most abundant clonotypes from each sample. TCRdb's own reprocessing of the public reads used fastp at Q25 and MiXCR and kept productive beta chains. For every CDR3 protein sequence, its rows merge into one entry that carries the most common genes and DNA. TCRdb, not the authors, supplied the V and J calls. The sample data list about 330,000 distinct CDR3 sequences, and almost 65% of these were observed just once. Approximately 5.9% of the sample lies in the top ten.

Blood RNA was extracted from unsorted whole blood using TRIzol reagent, and germline DNA was obtained with the DNeasy Blood & Tissue kit. Patients had chronic HBV infection and were treatment-naive at sampling. Before surgery, roughly 4.2 milliliters of peripheral blood were drawn into K2EDTA tubes. The source is a man aged 40-49 years with primary liver carcinoma and hepatitis B virus infection. The chain links TRBV11-3 with TRBJ2-7, and TRBD1 matches 7 of the central bases. Source material: peripheral blood. The base sequence is TGTGCCAGCAACGTGGGACAGTCCTACGAGCAATACTTC. It specifies CASNVGQSYEQYF.